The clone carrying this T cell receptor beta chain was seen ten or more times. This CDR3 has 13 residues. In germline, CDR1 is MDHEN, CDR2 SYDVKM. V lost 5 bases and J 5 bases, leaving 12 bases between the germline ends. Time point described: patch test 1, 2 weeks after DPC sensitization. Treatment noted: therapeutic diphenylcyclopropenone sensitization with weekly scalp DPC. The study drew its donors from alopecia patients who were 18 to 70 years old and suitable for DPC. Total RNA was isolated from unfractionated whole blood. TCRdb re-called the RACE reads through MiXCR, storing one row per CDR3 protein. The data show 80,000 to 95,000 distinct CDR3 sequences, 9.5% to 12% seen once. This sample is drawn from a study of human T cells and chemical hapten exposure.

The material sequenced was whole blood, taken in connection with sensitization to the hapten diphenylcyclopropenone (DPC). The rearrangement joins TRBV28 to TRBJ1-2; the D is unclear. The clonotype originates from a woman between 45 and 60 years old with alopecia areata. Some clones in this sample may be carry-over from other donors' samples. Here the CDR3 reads CASSPKEGYGYTF. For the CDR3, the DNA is TGTGCCAGCAGTCCCAAGGAAGGTTATGGCTACACCTTC.